The 13 T cell receptor beta chains in this list originate from one sample, sequenced in a study of CD8 T cells in ankylosing spondylitis. TCRdb ran MiXCR on the 5' RACE reads and lists one entry per CDR3 protein. Of under 300,000 distinct CDR3 sequences listed, 10% are singletons. Sequences were obtained from blood, either unsorted or a sorted T cell fraction (not recorded which). The receptors here all came from a male donor with ankylosing spondylitis or in good health (not recorded which).

This clonotype has a handful of counts. The genes are TRBV9 and TRBJ2-1, with D perhaps matching TRBD2 (6 bases). Trimming removed 0 bases from V and 9 bases from J, with 16 bases in between. Germline assignment: CDR1 SGDLS and CDR2 YYNGEE. This CDR3 has 15 amino acids. CDR3 amino acids: CASSVEEGSPSEQFF. The CDR3 DNA is TGTGCCAGCAGCGTAGAGGAGGGCTCCCCCAGTGAGCAGTTCTTC.

V gene TRBV9 combines with J gene TRBJ1-2, with D unresolved. The CDR3 length is 14 residues. V gave up 0 bases and J gave up 2 bases, with 8 bases separating them. The V gene's germline CDR1 is SGDLS and CDR2 YYNGEE. CDR3 sequence (DNA): TGTGCCAGCAGCGTAGACGTAGGGAACTATGGCTACACCTTC. Translating gives CASSVDVGNYGYTF.

This clonotype was observed at least ten times. This rearrangement joins TRBV12-3 or TRBV12-4 to TRBJ2-7; D gene ambiguous. The CDR3 runs to 12 residues. V was cut by 7 bases and J by 2 bases, with 9 bases left in between. The CDR3 bases are TGTGCCAGCAACCTTGGGACCTACGAGCAGTACTTC. Residues: CASNLGTYEQYF.

The sample holds many counts of this clonotype. DNA of the CDR3: TGTGCCAGCCCCCCTGAGCAGATAAACACCGGGGAGCTGTTTTTT. Its translation: CASPPEQINTGELFF. The rearrangement links TRBV7-9 to TRBJ2-2; no clear D. In germline, CDR1 is SEHNR, CDR2 FQNEAQ (reference sequence). The CDR3 covers 15 residues. With 8 bases removed from V and 2 bases from J, the gap between germline ends came to 15 bases.

In its sample, this clonotype was seen many times. This chain links TRBV28 with TRBJ2-7; D gene uncertain. V lost 5 bases, J lost 0 bases, and 14 bases lay in between. Germline CDR1 reads MDHEN; CDR2 reads SYDVKM. The CDR3 sequence is 15 residues long. The CDR3 is CASSLKRTVSYEQYF. In DNA, the CDR3 is TGTGCCAGCAGTCTTAAACGGACGGTCTCCTACGAGCAGTACTTC.

This clonotype came up many times. V usage is TRBV10-3 and J usage is TRBJ1-3; the match to TRBD1 covers 7 bases. CDR1 is ENHRY, CDR2 SYGVKD, per germline. The ends lost 3 bases at V and 0 bases at J; junction bases unmatched: 5. The CDR3 length is 16 residues. CDR3 loop: CAISENRGVSGNTIYF. CDR3 DNA: TGTGCCATCAGTGAAAACAGGGGAGTCTCTGGAAACACCATATATTTT.

This clonotype was seen ten or more times. This chain uses TRBV20-1 with TRBJ1-2; D gene ambiguous. Germline CDR1 reads DFQATT; CDR2 reads SNEGSKA (reference sequence). The CDR3 runs to 13 residues. The V end lost 6 bases, the J end lost 1 base, and 12 bases lay between the germline ends. In DNA, the CDR3 is TGCAGTGCCCCTGGGATCCTTAACTATGGCTACACCTTC. Translated, it gives CSAPGILNYGYTF.

Only a few counts were recorded for this clonotype. The V gene is TRBV10-3, the J gene TRBJ2-1; 9 bases match TRBD2. The CDR3 sequence is 16 residues long. V lost 7 bases and J lost 6; bases outside the gene matches: 13. The germline gives CDR1 ENHRY, CDR2 SYGVKD. CDR3 sequence: CAIKERASGMGNEQFF. The CDR3 DNA reads TGTGCCATCAAAGAGAGGGCTAGCGGGATGGGCAATGAGCAGTTCTTC.

This clonotype was recorded at least ten times. V and J are TRBV20-1 and TRBJ2-1; 9 bases fit TRBD2. The CDR3 has 13 amino acids. The germline CDR1 and CDR2 sequences are DFQATT and SNEGSKA (reference sequence). V dropped 5 bases and J dropped 8; count of bases not matched to a gene: 7. CDR3 bases: TGCAGTGCTTGGCTAGCGGGAAACGATGAGCAGTTCTTC. It codes for CSAWLAGNDEQFF.

There are many counts of this clonotype. CDR3 protein: CASSLDSPNYGYTF. The DNA of the CDR3 is TGCGCCAGCAGCTTGGACAGCCCTAACTATGGCTACACCTTC. This chain joins TRBV5-1 and TRBJ1-2; D is unclear. The V and J ends lost 0 bases and 0 bases respectively, with 6 bases between them. The CDR3 is 14 residues long. Germline V gene sequence: CDR1 SGHRS, CDR2 YFSETQ.

This clonotype was detected ten times or more. The chain has TRBV5-5 and TRBJ1-6; D possibly corresponds to TRBD1 (5 bases). The CDR3 sequence is 15 residues long. The V gene lost 4 bases and the J gene lost 8 bases, with 16 bases spanning the gap. Germline CDR1 reads SGHKS; CDR2 reads YYEKEE (reference sequence). The CDR3 loop reads CASSPPGRTDSPLHF. The CDR3 DNA is TGTGCCAGCAGCCCTCCGGGACGGACGGATTCACCCCTCCACTTT.

Many counts were recorded for this clonotype. V gene TRBV15 combines with J gene TRBJ1-6, with 9 bases fitting TRBD1. CDR1 and CDR2 (germline): LNHNV, YYDKDF (reference sequence). The CDR3 loop spans 15 amino acids. V lost 3 bases, J lost 7 bases, and 4 bases stayed unmatched. The CDR3 coding sequence is TGTGCCACCAGCAGGGACAGGGGATCGAATTCACCCCTCCACTTT. Its translation: CATSRDRGSNSPLHF.

In this sample, this clonotype turned up many times. The V and J genes are TRBV6-2 or TRBV6-3 and TRBJ1-5; D uncertain. The CDR3 spans 13 residues. Germline CDR1 reads MNHEY; CDR2 reads SVGEGT. V was pared by 0 bases and J by 10 bases, with 10 bases between. CDR3 coding DNA: TGTGCCAGCAGTTACTCGGCAGGCCTTCCCCAGCATTTT. It yields the protein CASSYSAGLPQHF.